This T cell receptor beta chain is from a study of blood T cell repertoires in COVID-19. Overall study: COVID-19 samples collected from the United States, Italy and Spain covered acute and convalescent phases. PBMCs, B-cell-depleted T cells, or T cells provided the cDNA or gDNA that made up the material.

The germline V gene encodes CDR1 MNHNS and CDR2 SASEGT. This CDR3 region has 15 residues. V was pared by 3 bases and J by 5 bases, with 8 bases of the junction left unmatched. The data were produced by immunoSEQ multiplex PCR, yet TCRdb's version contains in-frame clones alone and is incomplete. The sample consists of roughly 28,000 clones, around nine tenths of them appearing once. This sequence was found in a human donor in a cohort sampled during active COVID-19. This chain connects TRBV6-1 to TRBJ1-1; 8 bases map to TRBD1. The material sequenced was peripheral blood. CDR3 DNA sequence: TGTGCCAGCAGTGACCGGGTCAGGGGGCGAACTGAAGCTTTCTTT. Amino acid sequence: CASSDRVRGRTEAFF.